Detailed here is one TCR beta chain. The authors' processing: Estimated nucleated cell counts came from reference gene primer amplification. Here immunoSEQ multiplex PCR was the method, and the copy in TCRdb shows in-frame clones only, minus some. The V and J calls and clone size were taken over from that table, and D and trimming were inferred from the DNA. The table has about 160,000 clones, about nine tenths seen once. The sample comes from a study of blood T cell repertoires in COVID-19. Overall study context: From the United States, Italy and Spain came samples of acute and convalescent COVID-19.

V lost 0 bases and J lost 15; bases outside the gene matches: 4. The CDR3 totals 13 residues. Germline loops: CDR1 SEHNR, CDR2 FQNEAQ (reference sequence). The genes are TRBV7-9 and TRBJ2-1, with TRBD2 matching 11 bases. Sequencing used peripheral blood. The receptor was isolated from an older woman with active or convalescent COVID-19. The chain's CDR3 is CASSLAIAGGLFF. The DNA of the CDR3 is TGTGCCAGCAGCTTAGCGATAGCGGGGGGGCTGTTCTTC.